The sequence of this T cell receptor beta chain was determined in a study of T cell responses to AZD1222 COVID-19 vaccine. Trimming removed 1 base from V and 3 bases from J, with 9 bases in between. Germline CDR1 reads SGHTA; CDR2 reads FQGTGA. This CDR3 region has 15 residues. Data came from immunoSEQ multiplex PCR; TCRdb stores just in-frame clones and leaves some out. The table includes about 97,000 clones, approximately 90% detected once. The rearrangement uses TRBV7-3 and TRBJ2-2; the D call may be TRBD1 or TRBD2 (5 bases each). The sample here was peripheral blood, taken on day 0 of AZD1222 vaccination. This TCR came from an adult in good health. DNA for the CDR3: TGTGCCAGCAGCTTAATGGGGGTCGACACCGGGGAGCTGTTTTTT. The encoded protein is CASSLMGVDTGELFF.